This T cell receptor (beta chain) was captured by sequencing in a study of blood T cell repertoires in COVID-19. Whole-study context: Sample material is recorded as cDNA or gDNA derived from T cells, B-cell-depleted T cells, or PBMCs.

The count of this clone is one. The study recruited people aged about 18 to 95 years across approximately 24 US areas. Cohort allocation depended upon clinical history that participants reported. In the original workflow: From reference gene primer amplification, estimates of nucleated cell counts were derived. TCRdb's table, derived via immunoSEQ multiplex PCR, lists solely in-frame clones and lacks some. That table gives V, J and clone size, and the DNA gave D and trimming. The sample contains about 380,000 clones, more than 75% of which appear only once. This CDR3 contains 12 residues. V was shortened by 6 bases and J by 7 bases, with 16 bases between the two germline ends. Germline V gives CDR1 SQVTM, CDR2 ANQGSEA.

The clonotype comes from a woman between 18 and 29 years old who had recovered from COVID-19. This chain joins TRBV29-1 and TRBJ2-7; a possible D gene is TRBD1 (6 bases). The sample taken for sequencing was PBMCs or T cells enriched from blood (not recorded which). CDR3 sequence reads: CSVDLGGGEQYF. The CDR3 DNA reads TGCAGCGTGGACCTAGGGGGTGGGGAGCAGTACTTC.